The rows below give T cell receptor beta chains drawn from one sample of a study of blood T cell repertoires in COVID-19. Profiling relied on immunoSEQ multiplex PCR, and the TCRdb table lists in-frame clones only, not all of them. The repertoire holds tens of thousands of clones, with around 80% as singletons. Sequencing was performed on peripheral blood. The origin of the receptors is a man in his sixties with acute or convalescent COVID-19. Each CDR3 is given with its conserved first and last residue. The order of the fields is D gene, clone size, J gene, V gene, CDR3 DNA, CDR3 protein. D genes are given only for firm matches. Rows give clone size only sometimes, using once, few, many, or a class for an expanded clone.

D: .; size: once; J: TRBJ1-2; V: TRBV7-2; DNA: TGTGCCAGCAGCGCCGGAGGAGGCTACACCTTC; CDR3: CASSAGGGYTF
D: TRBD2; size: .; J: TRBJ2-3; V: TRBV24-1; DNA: TGTGCCACCAGTGACCGGAGCGGGAGTGGCACAGATACGCAGTATTTT; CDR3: CATSDRSGSGTDTQYF
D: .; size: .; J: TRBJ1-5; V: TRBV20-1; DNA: TGCAGTGCGAGTTTTACAGGGTATAACCAGCCCCAGCATTTT; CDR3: CSASFTGYNQPQHF
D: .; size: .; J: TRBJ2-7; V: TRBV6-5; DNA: TGTGCCAGCAGATCGAGATCCTACGAGCAGTACTTC; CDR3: CASRSRSYEQYF
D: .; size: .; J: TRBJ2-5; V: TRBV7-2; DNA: TGTGCCAGCAGCACTGAAGAGACCCAGTACTTC; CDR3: CASSTEETQYF
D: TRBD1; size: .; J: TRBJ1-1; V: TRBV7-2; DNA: TGTGCCAGCAGCACGCAGGGGGGCACTGAAGCTTTCTTT; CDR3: CASSTQGGTEAFF
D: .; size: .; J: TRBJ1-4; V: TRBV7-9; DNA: TGTGCCAGCAGCCGTAATGAAAAACTGTTTTTT; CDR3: CASSRNEKLFF
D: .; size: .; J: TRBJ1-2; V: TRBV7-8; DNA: TGTGCCAGCAGCCCGACATCAGGCTACACCTTC; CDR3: CASSPTSGYTF
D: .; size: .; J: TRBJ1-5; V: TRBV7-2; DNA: TGTGCCAGCAGCCCCCCTCCCGCCTGGAGTCAGCCCCAGCATTTT; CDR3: CASSPPPAWSQPQHF
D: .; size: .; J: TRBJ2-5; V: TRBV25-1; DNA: TGTGCCAGCGCCGTCGGGGAGACCCAGTACTTC; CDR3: CASAVGETQYF
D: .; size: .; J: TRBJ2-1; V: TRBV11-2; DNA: TGTGCCAGCAGCGCAGGACTAAACAATGAGCAGTTCTTC; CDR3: CASSAGLNNEQFF
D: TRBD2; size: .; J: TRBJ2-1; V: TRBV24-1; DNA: TGTGCCACCAGTGATTTTGGGCGGGGGAATGAGCAGTTCTTC; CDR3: CATSDFGRGNEQFF
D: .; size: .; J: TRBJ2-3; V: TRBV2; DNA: TGTGCCAGCAGGAAGACGACAGGAACAGATACGCAGTATTTT; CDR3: CASRKTTGTDTQYF
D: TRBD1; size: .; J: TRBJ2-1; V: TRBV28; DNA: TGTGCCAGCAGGAGGGGGCTTTTGGATGAGCAGTTCTTC; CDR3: CASRRGLLDEQFF
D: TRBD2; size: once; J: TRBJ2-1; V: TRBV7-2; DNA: TGTGCCAGCAGCCCGCAGCGGGGGGTCGGTGAGCAGTTCTTC; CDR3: CASSPQRGVGEQFF
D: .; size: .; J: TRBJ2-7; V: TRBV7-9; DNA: TGTGCCAGCAGCTTGCAGGGTGACCACGAGCAGTACTTC; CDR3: CASSLQGDHEQYF
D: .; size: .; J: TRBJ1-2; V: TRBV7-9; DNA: TGTGCCAGCAGCGTTGAATTAGGACAGGGCTACACCTTC; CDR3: CASSVELGQGYTF
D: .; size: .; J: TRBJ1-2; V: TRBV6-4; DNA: TGTGCCAGCAGTGACCCCCCGTCGGGGTATGGCTACACCTTC; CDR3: CASSDPPSGYGYTF
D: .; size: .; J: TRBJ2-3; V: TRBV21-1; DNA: TGTGCCAGCAGCCCATTAAAGGGGGACCACACAGATACGCAGTATTTT; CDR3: CASSPLKGDHTDTQYF
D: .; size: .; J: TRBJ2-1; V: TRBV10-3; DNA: TGTGCCATCAGTGGCGGAGGAAATGAGCAGTTCTTC; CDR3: CAISGGGNEQFF
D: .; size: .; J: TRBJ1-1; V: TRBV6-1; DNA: TGTGCCAGCAGTGAAGCTGATGGCAGGTCCACTGAAGCTTTCTTT; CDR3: CASSEADGRSTEAFF
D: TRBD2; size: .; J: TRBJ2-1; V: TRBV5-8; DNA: TGTGCCAGCAGCTCAGCGGGGTACTCCTACAATGAGCAGTTCTTC; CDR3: CASSSAGYSYNEQFF